The 16 T cell receptor beta chains presented below share a single source sample, sequenced in a study of T cells in tuberculosis. Clones were read by immunoSEQ multiplex PCR, and TCRdb kept only the in-frame ones, dropping some. The table has around 45,000 clones, about 94% seen once. Sample: PBMCs. Receptors originate from a donor aged 10-29 years with latent tuberculosis or without tuberculosis infection. Some clones in this sample may be carry-over from other donors' samples.

V and J are TRBV4-3 and TRBJ2-7; weak D call: TRBD1 (5 bases). The germline gives CDR1 LGHNA, CDR2 YSLEER. Trimming took 1 base from V and 4 from J, leaving 11 bases between them. The CDR3 spans 14 residues. The CDR3 region is CASSQATVNYEQYF. Written as DNA, the CDR3 is TGCGCCAGCAGCCAAGCGACAGTGAATTACGAGCAGTACTTC.

The rearrangement links TRBV27 to TRBJ1-1; 9 positions match TRBD1. Trimming removed 7 bases from V and 3 bases from J; junction bases left unmatched: 9. Germline CDR1 reads MNHEY; CDR2 reads SMNVEV (reference sequence). This CDR3 is built from 15 residues. CDR3 in amino acids: CASNPIGQGYTEAFF. The CDR3 DNA follows: TGTGCCAGCAATCCTATCGGACAGGGGTACACTGAAGCTTTCTTT.

The rearrangement joins TRBV5-1 to TRBJ2-1; D gene ambiguous. V shed 4 bases and J shed 7 bases, with 15 bases lying between them. Germline assignment: CDR1 SGHRS and CDR2 YFSETQ. The CDR3 is 14 residues long. CDR3 residues: CASSPHLLRNEQFF. In nucleotides, the CDR3 is TGCGCCAGCAGCCCTCACCTCCTCCGGAATGAGCAGTTCTTC.

The V call is TRBV11-2, the J call TRBJ2-5; 10 bases align to TRBD2. V lost 1 base to trimming and J lost 5 bases; unmatched junction nucleotides: 10. The length of the CDR3 is 17 residues. Germline values: CDR1 SGHAT, CDR2 FQNNGV. The CDR3 loop is CASSLVGGAGGSETQYF. The CDR3 coding sequence is TGTGCCAGCAGCTTAGTAGGGGGAGCGGGAGGGTCTGAGACCCAGTACTTC. Supplemented by reference TRBV11-2 and TRBJ2-5, the full variable domain reads EAGVAQSPRYKIIEKRQSVAFWCNPISGHATLYWYQQILGQGPKLLIQFQNNGVVDDSQLPKDRFSAERLKGVDSTLKIQPAKLEDSAVYLCASSLVGGAGGSETQYFGPGTRLLVL.

The chain employs TRBV28 and TRBJ2-4; 7 positions match TRBD1. V gave up 8 bases and J gave up 0 bases; unmatched junction bases: 4. This CDR3 is built from 14 residues. Germline loops: CDR1 MDHEN, CDR2 SYDVKM. CDR3 sequence (DNA): TGTGCCAGCCTATACAGGGGAGCCAAAAACATTCAGTACTTC. Protein sequence: CASLYRGAKNIQYF.

This sequence joins TRBV5-5 and TRBJ2-3; the match to TRBD1 covers 7 bases. Trimming removed 3 bases from V and 8 bases from J; junction bases left unmatched: 6. CDR1 SGHKS and CDR2 YYEKEE come from the germline V gene (reference sequence). The CDR3 covers 13 residues. The CDR3 is CASSYDRVGTQYF. DNA for the CDR3: TGTGCCAGCAGCTATGACAGGGTCGGTACGCAGTATTTT.

The chain is built from TRBV27 and TRBJ1-2; tentative D call: TRBD1 (5 bases). With 8 bases removed from V and 4 bases from J, the gap between germline ends came to 20 bases. The CDR3 totals 15 residues. Germline V gene sequence: CDR1 MNHEY, CDR2 SMNVEV (reference sequence). CDR3 in DNA: TGTGCCAGCCGTAAAAATCAGGGATTCCTCTATGGCTACACCTTC. Its translation: CASRKNQGFLYGYTF.

In this sample, this clone turned up once. The rearrangement links TRBV11-2 to TRBJ1-4; D unclear. With 5 bases removed from V and 8 bases from J, the gap between germline ends came to 15 bases. Germline V lookup: CDR1 SGHAT, CDR2 FQNNGV. This CDR3 has 14 residues. The DNA for the CDR3 is TGTGCCAGCAGCCGAGGGAGGGTTGAAGAAAAACTGTTTTTT. It specifies CASSRGRVEEKLFF. The variable domain in full, with the rest retrieved from reference TRBV11-2 and TRBJ1-4, is EAGVAQSPRYKIIEKRQSVAFWCNPISGHATLYWYQQILGQGPKLLIQFQNNGVVDDSQLPKDRFSAERLKGVDSTLKIQPAKLEDSAVYLCASSRGRVEEKLFFGSGTQLSVL.

The V call is TRBV5-8, the J call TRBJ1-4; tentative D call: TRBD1 (5 bases). This CDR3 has 13 amino acids. Trimming shortened V by 4 bases and J by 5 bases, and 9 bases separated the two germline ends. Germline V gene data show CDR1 as SGHTS and CDR2 as YDEGEE. In DNA form, the CDR3 reads TGTGCCAGCAGCCGCGGGACGAATGAAAAACTGTTTTTT. Translated: CASSRGTNEKLFF.

The J gene is TRBJ2-7, the V gene TRBV19; 8 nucleotides line up with TRBD2. V was clipped by 5 bases and J by 3 bases; unmatched bases: 3. The CDR3 is made up of 13 amino acids. Germline-derived CDR1 and CDR2 are LNHDA and SQIVND (reference sequence). The CDR3 DNA follows: TGTGCCAGTAGTCAACTAGCGGACTACGAGCAGTACTTC. It is translated as CASSQLADYEQYF.

J is TRBJ1-1 and V is TRBV27; 9 bases are a match to TRBD1. The CDR3 spans 15 residues. Germline V gene data show CDR1 as MNHEY and CDR2 as SMNVEV (reference sequence). J gave up 4 bases and V 6 bases, and 9 bases lay outside the gene matches. CDR3 nucleotide sequence: TGTGCCAGCAGACTGGGGACAGGGACGGGCACTGAAGCTTTCTTT. Amino acid sequence: CASRLGTGTGTEAFF.

The CDR3 protein is CASSFRLAGGYSYNEQFF. CDR3 DNA: TGTGCCAGCAGTTTCCGACTAGCGGGAGGCTACTCCTACAATGAGCAGTTCTTC. The rearrangement uses TRBV27 and TRBJ2-1, with 13 bases identical to TRBD2. This CDR3 region has 18 residues. CDR1 MNHEY and CDR2 SMNVEV come from the germline V gene (reference sequence). After removal of 3 bases from V and 0 bases from J, the junction contained 5 bases not matched to a gene.

The CDR3 region has the DNA TGTGCCAGCAGCGTAGAGGGAAGGAGGGGCACCGGGGAGCTGTTTTTT. Protein product: CASSVEGRRGTGELFF. The chain joins TRBV9 to TRBJ2-2, with D maybe TRBD2 (6 bases). Germline V gives CDR1 SGDLS, CDR2 YYNGEE. The CDR3 spans 16 residues. Trimming took off 0 bases at V and 4 bases at J, with 13 bases between the two ends.

This clone was seen more than once but under ten times. The gene calls are TRBV7-2 and TRBJ2-7; 8 positions match TRBD1. Germline-derived CDR1 and CDR2 are SGHTA and FQGNSA. Germline trimming cut 5 bases from V and 7 bases from J; bases unmatched to any gene: 10. The CDR3 totals 14 residues. The CDR3 nucleotides read TGTGCCAGCAGCCCAACCAGGGGGCTTTTGGAGCAGTACTTC. The encoded protein is CASSPTRGLLEQYF.

The V gene is TRBV28, the J gene TRBJ1-2; the D is unclear. In germline, CDR1 is MDHEN, CDR2 SYDVKM. The CDR3 is 15 amino acids. Trimming removed 1 base at V and 3 bases at J, with 12 bases between. The chain's CDR3 is CASSLYPPRDYGYTF. The CDR3 DNA sequence: TGTGCCAGCAGTTTATACCCCCCACGGGACTATGGCTACACCTTC.

This rearrangement joins TRBV30 to TRBJ2-3, with 9 bases aligning to TRBD1. Germline CDR1 is GTSNPN and CDR2 is SVGIG (reference sequence). This CDR3 has 14 residues. V was clipped by 5 bases and J by 2 bases; unmatched bases: 5. The CDR3 sequence is CAWGGTGNTDTQYF. CDR3 DNA: TGTGCCTGGGGAGGGACAGGGAACACAGATACGCAGTATTTT.